The rows below give T cell receptor beta chains drawn from one sample of a study of tumor-infiltrating lymphocytes in primary liver carcinoma. MiXCR was run by TCRdb on the multiplex PCR reads, yielding one entry per CDR3 protein. The repertoire holds fewer than 110,000 distinct CDR3 sequences, with around two thirds as singletons. The sample was liver tumor tissue from sampling region 2. The receptor source for this set is a woman aged 60-75 years with primary liver carcinoma and hepatitis B virus infection. CDR3s include the opening cysteine and the closing phenylalanine or tryptophan. The order of the fields is V gene, clone size, J gene, CDR3 length, D gene, CDR3 DNA, CDR3 protein. A D gene is named only where the DNA matches it firmly. A clone size is listed for some rows: how often the clone was seen (once, few, many), or a class if it is expanded.

V: TRBV28
size: .
J: TRBJ1-1
length: 16
D: TRBD1
DNA: TGTGCCAGCAGTTTAGGACGGACAGGGCCGAACACTGAAGCTTTCTTT
CDR3: CASSLGRTGPNTEAFF

V: TRBV6-5
size: .
J: TRBJ2-4
length: 16
D: TRBD1
DNA: TGCGCCAGCAGCCAAAACCGGGACAGAGTCCCAAACACTCAGTACTTC
CDR3: CASSQNRDRVPNTQYF

V: TRBV28
size: .
J: TRBJ2-1
length: 16
D: TRBD2
DNA: TGTGCCAGCAGTTCGATTTCGGGACTAGTGGGCAATGAGCAGTTCTTC
CDR3: CASSSISGLVGNEQFF

V: TRBV6-1
size: .
J: TRBJ2-1
length: 18
D: TRBD2
DNA: TGTGCTAGCAGTGAAGAAGCGCTAGCGGGAATGTTTATGGATGAGCAGTTCTTC
CDR3: CASSEEALAGMFMDEQFF

V: TRBV19
size: .
J: TRBJ1-6
length: 15
D: .
DNA: TGTGCCAGTAGTATTCAACAGGGACATAATTCACCCCTCCACTTT
CDR3: CASSIQQGHNSPLHF

V: TRBV29-1
size: .
J: TRBJ2-3
length: 18
D: .
DNA: TGCAGCATTGAAGCGTCGGGCAGGGTGGTGGTTAGCACAGATACGCAGTATTTT
CDR3: CSIEASGRVVVSTDTQYF

V: TRBV4-1
size: once
J: TRBJ2-1
length: 19
D: .
DNA: TGCGCCAGCAGTCAAGGCCGGGCTAGCGCCAACCCCTCCTACAATGAGCAGTTCTTC
CDR3: CASSQGRASANPSYNEQFF

V: TRBV4-2
size: .
J: TRBJ2-7
length: 12
D: .
DNA: TGTGCCAGCAGCCACCCTTCGAGCGATCAGTACTTC
CDR3: CASSHPSSDQYF

V: TRBV7-3
size: .
J: TRBJ2-1
length: 16
D: TRBD2
DNA: TGTGCCAGCAGCTTAATGGCTAGCGGGAGGGCCGGTGAGCAGTTCTTC
CDR3: CASSLMASGRAGEQFF

V: TRBV29-1
size: many
J: TRBJ2-7
length: 14
D: TRBD2
DNA: TGCAGCGTTGCGCTAACTAGCGGGAGTAGGGAGCAGTACTTC
CDR3: CSVALTSGSREQYF

V: TRBV5-1
size: .
J: TRBJ2-4
length: 16
D: .
DNA: TGCGCCAGCAGCTTGGGGGCAGGGAGCGTCAATAACACTCAGTACTTC
CDR3: CASSLGAGSVNNTQYF

V: TRBV6-5
size: .
J: TRBJ2-7
length: 14
D: .
DNA: TGTGTCAGCAGTCAAAATAAGGGCGGGTACGAGCAGTACTTC
CDR3: CVSSQNKGGYEQYF

V: TRBV12-3/TRBV12-4
size: many
J: TRBJ2-3
length: 14
D: .
DNA: TGTGCCAGCAGTTTATCGCGCGGTGTGGTTACGCAGTATTTT
CDR3: CASSLSRGVVTQYF

V: TRBV6-1
size: .
J: TRBJ2-3
length: 15
D: .
DNA: TGTGTCAGCGGTGAAGCGGTGGGTCGCACAGATACGCAGTATTTT
CDR3: CVSGEAVGRTDTQYF

V: TRBV11-3
size: few
J: TRBJ2-5
length: 13
D: .
DNA: TGTACCAGCAGCGCAGGGCCACAAGAGACTCAGTACTTC
CDR3: CTSSAGPQETQYF

V: TRBV11-2
size: .
J: TRBJ2-7
length: 13
D: TRBD2
DNA: TGTACCAGCAGCTTAACTAGCGGGGGCGAACAGTACTTC
CDR3: CTSSLTSGGEQYF

V: TRBV7-9
size: many
J: TRBJ1-1
length: 15
D: .
DNA: TGTGCCAGCAGCCCCCCGACAGGCTCTAACACTGAAGCTTTCTTT
CDR3: CASSPPTGSNTEAFF

V: TRBV4-2
size: .
J: TRBJ2-3
length: 18
D: .
DNA: TGTGTCATCAGCCAAGCCTCGAGTTCCGGGGTCCCCACAGATACGCAGTATTTT
CDR3: CVISQASSSGVPTDTQYF

V: TRBV4-2
size: .
J: TRBJ2-2
length: 18
D: TRBD1
DNA: TGTGCCAGCAGGCAAGTCCCAGACAGGGCGCCGAAGACCGTGGAGCTGTTTTTT
CDR3: CASRQVPDRAPKTVELFF

V: TRBV11-2
size: .
J: TRBJ2-1
length: 14
D: TRBD1
DNA: TGTGTCAGCTGCCGACGGACAGGGGCCGATGAGCAGTTCTTC
CDR3: CVSCRRTGADEQFF

V: TRBV14
size: many
J: TRBJ1-2
length: 13
D: .
DNA: TGTGCCAGCAGCCAAGGGTACAGATATGGCTACACCTTC
CDR3: CASSQGYRYGYTF

V: TRBV4-2
size: .
J: TRBJ2-6
length: 16
D: .
DNA: TGTGCCAGCAGCCAGCAACCAGGCTATGGGGCCAACGTCCTGACTTTC
CDR3: CASSQQPGYGANVLTF

V: TRBV11-2
size: .
J: TRBJ2-1
length: 14
D: .
DNA: TGTGCCAGCAGTCCGGACTCGAGACATAGGGAGCACTTCTTC
CDR3: CASSPDSRHREHFF

V: TRBV28
size: .
J: TRBJ1-1
length: 12
D: .
DNA: TGTGCCAGCAGTTTGGGGCATACTGAAGCTCTCTTT
CDR3: CASSLGHTEALF

V: TRBV6-1
size: .
J: TRBJ2-6
length: 15
D: .
DNA: TGTGTCAGCGAGTATGACCACTCTGGGGCCAACGTCCTGACTTTC
CDR3: CVSEYDHSGANVLTF

V: TRBV7-9
size: .
J: TRBJ1-2
length: 15
D: .
DNA: TGTGCCAGCAGCTTAAGGGATGCGGTTATCTATGTCTACACCTTC
CDR3: CASSLRDAVIYVYTF

V: TRBV7-3
size: .
J: TRBJ2-3
length: 14
D: .
DNA: TGTGCCAGCAGCCAGGGGCCAGTGACAGGTACGCAGTATTTT
CDR3: CASSQGPVTGTQYF

V: TRBV28
size: once
J: TRBJ1-5
length: 17
D: .
DNA: TGTGCCAGCAGTTTGAGGGGTCTCAGGACGGGCAATCAGCCCCAGCATTTT
CDR3: CASSLRGLRTGNQPQHF

V: TRBV5-1
size: few
J: TRBJ2-5
length: 15
D: .
DNA: TGCGCCAGCAGCTTCGGCCAGGGCCTCGGAGAGACCCAGTACTTC
CDR3: CASSFGQGLGETQYF

V: TRBV11-2
size: .
J: TRBJ2-7
length: 15
D: TRBD1
DNA: TGTGCCAACAACTCAACAGGGGGACTTTCCTACGAGCAATACTTC
CDR3: CANNSTGGLSYEQYF

V: TRBV7-6
size: .
J: TRBJ2-1
length: 16
D: .
DNA: TGTGCCAGCAGCTTAGGCGGGACGAGCTCCTACAATGAGCAGTTCTTC
CDR3: CASSLGGTSSYNEQFF